These T cell receptor beta chains were read from a single sample in a study of Graves' ophthalmopathy and Graves' hyperthyroidism. TCRdb reprocessed the multiplex PCR reads via MiXCR and lists one record per CDR3 protein. The sample holds around 1,200,000 distinct CDR3 sequences, 35% to 40% seen once. The material sequenced was peripheral blood or thyroid tissue (not recorded which). The receptors originated from an adult man with Graves' hyperthyroidism. Each CDR3 is given with its conserved first and last residue. D genes are given only for firm matches. Not all rows give a size; the values are once, few, many and, for expanded clones, a class.

d_call j_call clone_size v_call cdr3_aa cdr3_nt
- TRBJ1-2 - TRBV24-1 CATSDRDGLRGYTF TGTGCCACCAGTGACCGGGACGGATTGAGGGGCTACACCTTC
- TRBJ1-5 - TRBV19 CASSIVRVQPQHF TGTGCCAGTAGTATCGTCAGGGTTCAGCCCCAGCATTTT
- TRBJ1-5 few TRBV5-4 CASSLRAEINQPQHF TGTGCCAGCAGTTTAAGGGCAGAAATCAATCAGCCCCAGCATTTT
- TRBJ2-7 - TRBV10-2 CASSAPRGSDEQYF TGCGCCAGCAGTGCCCCGAGGGGCAGCGACGAGCAGTACTTC
- TRBJ1-1 - TRBV7-9 CASSLPGNVNTEAFF TGTGCCAGCAGCTTACCCGGGAACGTGAACACTGAAGCTTTCTTT
TRBD1 TRBJ2-7 few TRBV6-6 CASRKGQGASYEQYF TGTGCCAGCAGAAAGGGACAGGGGGCATCCTACGAGCAGTACTTC
- TRBJ1-5 - TRBV4-3 CASSQETGRNQPQHF TGCGCCAGCAGCCAAGAAACAGGGCGGAATCAGCCCCAGCATTTT
- TRBJ1-2 many TRBV2 CASSETSGALIGYTF TGTGCCAGCAGTGAAACCTCGGGGGCCCTAATCGGCTACACCTTC
TRBD1 TRBJ1-1 - TRBV6-2/TRBV6-3 CASSYGQGVVNTEAFF TGTGCCAGCAGTTACGGACAGGGGGTCGTGAACACTGAAGCTTTCTTT
- TRBJ2-2 many TRBV11-1 CASSLGRQLTEELFF TGTGCCAGCAGCTTAGGTCGTCAGCTCACCGAGGAGCTGTTTTTT
- TRBJ1-4 few TRBV9 CASSESPRAGEKLFF TGTGCCAGCAGCGAATCGCCCAGGGCTGGTGAAAAACTGTTTTTT
TRBD1 TRBJ1-5 - TRBV9 CASSLGMDRDHQPQHF TGTGCCAGCAGCCTAGGAATGGACAGGGATCATCAGCCCCAGCATTTT
- TRBJ1-4 - TRBV9 CASSQPQGVGDEKLFF TGTGCCAGCAGCCAACCCCAGGGAGTTGGGGATGAAAAACTGTTTTTT
TRBD1 TRBJ1-3 few TRBV7-9 CATLDRERSGNTIYF TGTGCCACCCTTGACAGGGAAAGGTCTGGAAACACCATATATTTT
- TRBJ2-7 few TRBV28 CASEGGRVYEQYF TGTGCCAGCGAAGGGGGGCGAGTCTACGAGCAGTACTTC
- TRBJ1-4 many TRBV7-8 CASSLERATNEKLFF TGTGCCAGCAGCTTAGAACGGGCAACTAATGAAAAACTGTTTTTT
- TRBJ1-1 - TRBV2 CASRGVWTVMNTEAFF TGTGCCAGCAGAGGGGTTTGGACAGTCATGAACACTGAAGCTTTCTTT
- TRBJ1-4 many TRBV5-6 CASSLRGEKLFF TGTGCCAGCAGCTTGCGGGGGGAAAAACTGTTTTTT
- TRBJ1-3 - TRBV2 CASSTTGALIGNTIYF TGTGCCAGCAGTACCACCGGGGCCCTTATTGGAAACACCATATATTTT
- TRBJ1-2 - TRBV7-2 CASSARVYGYTF TGTGCCAGCAGTGCGAGGGTGTATGGCTACACCTTC
- TRBJ1-6 few TRBV6-5 CASSYNGGDGGNSPLHF TGTGCCAGCAGTTACAATGGGGGGGACGGAGGAAATTCACCCCTCCACTTT
- TRBJ1-3 - TRBV12-3/TRBV12-4 CASSEPWDSGNTIYF TGTGCCAGCAGTGAACCCTGGGACTCTGGAAACACCATATATTTT
- TRBJ1-1 many TRBV2 CASAAGMGVFTSEDTEAFF TGTGCCAGCGCCGCCGGTATGGGAGTGTTTACGTCGGAAGACACTGAAGCTTTCTTT
- TRBJ1-1 - TRBV24-1 CATSDLSLGPNTEAFF TGTGCCACCAGTGATTTGTCGCTGGGGCCGAACACTGAAGCTTTCTTT
- TRBJ2-5 many TRBV14 CASSQVRGQYQETQYF TGTGCCAGCAGCCAAGTCAGAGGACAGTACCAAGAGACCCAGTACTTC
- TRBJ1-5 many TRBV6-1 CASSLNGVQAQHF TGTGCCAGCAGTCTAAACGGGGTTCAGGCCCAGCATTTT
TRBD2 TRBJ2-5 many TRBV14 CASSLRTGGLETQYF TGTGCCAGCAGCCTTAGGACGGGGGGATTGGAGACCCAGTACTTC
- TRBJ1-5 - TRBV5-6 CASSFSGRETQHF TGTGCCAGCAGCTTCTCAGGGCGGGAGACCCAGCATTTT
- TRBJ2-7 - TRBV12-3/TRBV12-4 CASSLFTGTTSYEQYF TGTGCCAGCAGTTTGTTTACGGGAACGACTTCTTACGAGCAGTACTTC
- TRBJ1-5 many TRBV15 CATSRERISNQPQHF TGTGCCACCAGCAGAGAGAGGATAAGCAATCAGCCCCAGCATTTT
TRBD1 TRBJ1-2 - TRBV10-3 CADRARGWYGYTF TGTGCGGACAGGGCTCGTGGTTGGTATGGCTACACCTTC
- TRBJ2-7 many TRBV7-8 CASSLRSALRREQYF TGTGCCAGCAGCTTACGGTCAGCTTTGCGTCGGGAGCAGTACTTC
- TRBJ1-1 many TRBV10-2 CASSPVANSEAFF TGCGCCAGCAGCCCTGTGGCTAACTCTGAAGCTTTCTTT
- TRBJ1-5 many TRBV19 CASTPTEYSNQPQHF TGTGCCAGTACTCCGACAGAATATAGCAATCAGCCCCAGCATTTT
- TRBJ2-5 many TRBV12-3/TRBV12-4 CASSLVQGQETQYF TGTGCCAGCAGCTTAGTCCAGGGGCAAGAGACCCAGTACTTC
- TRBJ2-2 few TRBV7-8 CASSLLFTGELFF TGTGCCAGCAGCCTATTGTTCACCGGGGAGCTGTTTTTT
- TRBJ1-5 many TRBV19 CASSILQAPQHF TGTGCCAGTAGTATCCTACAGGCACCCCAGCATTTT
TRBD1 TRBJ1-4 many TRBV9 CASSAHRTGSFEKLFF TGTGCCAGCAGCGCCCACCGGACAGGGAGTTTTGAAAAACTGTTTTTT
- TRBJ1-6 many TRBV12-3/TRBV12-4 CASSHTGISNSPLHF TGTGCCAGCAGTCACACAGGGATCTCTAATTCACCCCTCCACTTT
TRBD1 TRBJ1-2 - TRBV5-1 CASSPGQGQGLWSNGYTF TGCGCCAGCAGCCCCGGACAGGGACAGGGGCTCTGGAGTAATGGCTACACCTTC
- TRBJ1-1 - TRBV7-9 CASSPKRAGKIGTEAFF TGTGCCAGCAGCCCTAAGCGCGCGGGGAAAATAGGCACTGAAGCTTTCTTT
TRBD1 TRBJ2-5 many TRBV7-9 CASSPRQGTETQYF TGTGCCAGCAGCCCCAGACAGGGCACCGAGACCCAGTACTTC
TRBD1 TRBJ1-4 many TRBV2 CASSEGQGATNEKLFF TGTGCCAGCAGTGAAGGGCAGGGGGCTACTAATGAAAAACTGTTTTTT
TRBD1 TRBJ1-4 - TRBV20-1 CSALDRGGDEKLFF TGCAGTGCACTGGACAGGGGGGGAGATGAAAAACTGTTTTTT
- TRBJ1-1 - TRBV9 CASSVESRQTTEAFF TGTGCCAGCAGCGTAGAGTCCCGGCAAACCACTGAAGCTTTCTTT
- TRBJ1-4 many TRBV9 CASSPRGSSTNEKLFF TGTGCCAGCAGCCCCAGGGGTAGCTCAACTAATGAAAAACTGTTTTTT
TRBD1 TRBJ2-7 many TRBV9 CASSPQTGPYEQYF TGTGCCAGCAGCCCGCAGACAGGGCCCTACGAGCAGTACTTC
- TRBJ2-6 once TRBV24-1 CATSDSWNRVGANVLTF TGTGCCACCAGTGATTCCTGGAACAGAGTGGGGGCCAACGTCCTGACTTTC
- TRBJ2-5 many TRBV5-1 CASSLGLGQETQYF TGTGCCAGCAGCTTAGGGCTAGGCCAAGAGACCCAGTACTTC
TRBD1 TRBJ1-5 - TRBV27 CASRGTGGIKPQHF TGTGCCAGCCGGGGGACAGGGGGGATCAAGCCCCAGCATTTT